These T cell receptor beta chains were read from a single sample in a study of liver allograft versus peripheral blood T cells. TCRdb reanalysed the reads using MiXCR and keeps one entry per CDR3 protein. Of fewer than 1,500 distinct CDR3 sequences listed, 13% were seen once; the top ten hold around 7.8%. These receptors were obtained from a human patient who had a liver transplant. These T cells may partly come from the graft donor. Each CDR3 is given with its conserved first and last residue. D genes are given only for firm matches. Only part of the rows carry a size: once, few, many, or a class if the clone is expanded.

d_call clone_size j_call v_call cdr3_nt cdr3_aa
NA few TRBJ1-1 TRBV9 TGTGCCAGCAGCCCCAGAGGGGGGAACACTGAAGCTTTCTTT CASSPRGGNTEAFF
TRBD1 large TRBJ1-1 TRBV18 TGTGCCAGCTCAAGTGACAGGGAAGGTGAAGCTTTCTTT CASSSDREGEAFF
TRBD1 large TRBJ1-4 TRBV11-2 TGTGCCAGCAGCGCAACGGGACAGGGGGGCGAAAAACTGTTTTTT CASSATGQGGEKLFF
NA medium-sized TRBJ2-5 TRBV6-6 TGTGCCAGCAGCAATCAACCAGAGACCCAGTACTTC CASSNQPETQYF
NA medium-sized TRBJ2-3 TRBV19 TGTGCCAGTAGACTTGCGGGAGATACGCAGTATTTT CASRLAGDTQYF
NA medium-sized TRBJ1-2 TRBV7-2 TGTGCCAGCAGCTTAGTAGGGACGGGCTACACCTTC CASSLVGTGYTF
TRBD2 medium-sized TRBJ2-1 TRBV24-1 TGTGCCACCAGTGATCCGAAGGGACTAGCGGACTACAATGAGCAGTTCTTC CATSDPKGLADYNEQFF
NA medium-sized TRBJ2-7 TRBV6-6 TGTGCCAGCACCCCCCGCGAGGTCTCCTACGAGCAGTACTTC CASTPREVSYEQYF
NA medium-sized TRBJ2-5 TRBV12-3/TRBV12-4 TGTGCCAGCAGCCCCGCCCGTCGGGAGGAGACCCAGTACTTC CASSPARREETQYF
NA NA TRBJ1-2 TRBV12-3/TRBV12-4 TGTGCCAGCAGTTTTGGAAGGAGCTATGGCTACACCTTC CASSFGRSYGYTF
NA medium-sized TRBJ1-2 TRBV12-3/TRBV12-4 TGTGCCAGCATCCTCTCAGGGTACGGCTATGGCTACACCTTC CASILSGYGYGYTF
TRBD1 NA TRBJ1-1 TRBV19 TGTGCCAGTAGTCGGACAGGGAACACTGAAGCTTTCTTT CASSRTGNTEAFF
TRBD1 few TRBJ1-6 TRBV20-1 TGCAGTGCTAGGACAGGGCAGTCACCCCTCCACTTT CSARTGQSPLHF
TRBD1 large TRBJ1-1 TRBV6-5 TGTGCCAGTGGAACGGGACAGGGAATTACTTTCTTT CASGTGQGITFF
NA medium-sized TRBJ1-2 TRBV11-1 TGTGCCAGCAGCCCCTACCCCGTGGCTGGCTACACCTTC CASSPYPVAGYTF
TRBD1 medium-sized TRBJ1-5 TRBV19 TGTGCCAGTAGTCCCTGGGAGGGGGCTAGTCAGCCCCAGCATTTT CASSPWEGASQPQHF
TRBD1 NA TRBJ1-5 TRBV20-1 TGCAGTGCCAGCTCACCGGACAGGGGTGGAAATCAGCCCCAGCATTTT CSASSPDRGGNQPQHF
TRBD1 NA TRBJ1-3 TRBV6-2/TRBV6-3 TGTGCCAGCACCGACCGGGACAGTCAATCCGCAGGAAACACCATATATTTT CASTDRDSQSAGNTIYF
NA large TRBJ1-2 TRBV7-2 TGTGCCAGCAGCTTAGCTCCTGACATGGAAGGCTACACCTTC CASSLAPDMEGYTF
TRBD2 medium-sized TRBJ2-2 TRBV24-1 TGTGCCACCAGTGATTTGGGGGGGGACACCGGGGAGCTGTTTTTT CATSDLGGDTGELFF
NA medium-sized TRBJ1-1 TRBV5-1 TGCGCCAGCAGCTTTTGGGGGGGGGACACTGAAGCTTTCTTT CASSFWGGDTEAFF
NA medium-sized TRBJ1-3 TRBV12-3/TRBV12-4 TGTGCCAGCAACCGGGGAAAGTCTGGAAACACCATATATTTT CASNRGKSGNTIYF
TRBD1 large TRBJ1-2 TRBV6-2/TRBV6-3 TGTGCCAGCAGTCCGACAGGGAGACCCCCACGCGACTATGGCTACACCTTC CASSPTGRPPRDYGYTF
TRBD1 medium-sized TRBJ2-3 TRBV6-1 TGTGCCAGCATCCTACAGGGGGCTACAGATACGCAGTATTTT CASILQGATDTQYF
NA large TRBJ1-1 TRBV6-2/TRBV6-3 TGTGCCAGCAGTTACCCCACTGAAGCTTTCTTT CASSYPTEAFF
TRBD2 medium-sized TRBJ2-1 TRBV24-1 TGTGCCACCAGTGATGCTAGCGGGAGGACCCTCAATCAGCAGTTCTTC CATSDASGRTLNQQFF
NA NA TRBJ1-1 TRBV4-1 TGCGCCAGCAGCCGACCGGGCTCTAAAGCTTTCTTT CASSRPGSKAFF
NA large TRBJ1-3 TRBV7-2 TGTGCCAGCAGCTTAGGGGGGCAGGGAATCTCTGGAAACACCATATATTTT CASSLGGQGISGNTIYF
NA few TRBJ2-7 TRBV9 TGTGCCAGCAGCCTATCACCGGGCTCCAAGCCGTACTTC CASSLSPGSKPYF
NA medium-sized TRBJ2-7 TRBV12-3/TRBV12-4 TGTGCCAGCAGTTTACGAGGGGGAAAAGCCTACGAGCAGTACTTC CASSLRGGKAYEQYF
NA medium-sized TRBJ1-2 TRBV6-2/TRBV6-3 TGTGCCAGCACCCAGGAGGGGGGCCGGGGCTACACCTTC CASTQEGGRGYTF
NA large TRBJ1-1 TRBV10-3 TGTGCCATCAGTGACAGGGATGGTAGCACTGAAGCTTTCTTT CAISDRDGSTEAFF
NA many TRBJ1-5 TRBV5-4 TGTGCCAGCAGCCCCGGTCTTAATCAGCCCCAGCATTTT CASSPGLNQPQHF
NA medium-sized TRBJ1-2 TRBV5-6 TGTGCCAGCAGCTTGCGCCAGGGGAGCTATGGCTACACCTTC CASSLRQGSYGYTF
NA large TRBJ2-6 TRBV7-2 TGTGCCAGCAGCTTAGGTGGGGCCAACGTCCTGACTTTC CASSLGGANVLTF
NA medium-sized TRBJ1-2 TRBV5-3 TGTGCCAGAAGCTTGGCTACAGTTAACTATGGCTACACCTTC CARSLATVNYGYTF
TRBD1 medium-sized TRBJ2-1 TRBV7-2 TGTGCCAGCTTGCGGGACAGGGGAACCAATGAGCAGTTCTTC CASLRDRGTNEQFF
NA medium-sized TRBJ2-3 TRBV6-1 TGTGCCAGCCGGGAAACGACAGATACGCAGTATTTT CASRETTDTQYF
NA large TRBJ1-3 TRBV7-2 TGTGCCAGCAGCTTAGTACGGGTTCCTGGAAACACCATATATTTT CASSLVRVPGNTIYF
NA NA TRBJ2-2 TRBV9 TGTGCCAGCAGCCCTACCGAGGGGGGTACCGGGGAGCTGTTTTTT CASSPTEGGTGELFF
NA large TRBJ1-2 TRBV6-6 TGTGCCAGCAGTGGACACGTAGGTGAGGTGAACTATGGCTACACCTTC CASSGHVGEVNYGYTF
TRBD2 NA TRBJ2-3 TRBV20-1 TGCAGTGCTAGGGGGTCGGAGCGGGGAGCGGATACGCAGTATTTT CSARGSERGADTQYF
TRBD1 large TRBJ1-5 TRBV19 TGTGCCAGTAGTATAGTTATGACAGGGGCCCAGCATTTT CASSIVMTGAQHF
NA medium-sized TRBJ2-3 TRBV19 TGTGCCAGTACCCTTGGGACTAGCACAGATACGCAGTATTTT CASTLGTSTDTQYF
NA large TRBJ1-1 TRBV29-1 TGCAGCGCCCGAGAGGGATTGAACACTGAAGCTTTCTTT CSAREGLNTEAFF
TRBD2 medium-sized TRBJ2-1 TRBV29-1 TGCAGCGTGGGAGGGGTAGCGGGAGGGCTATACAATGAGCAGTTCTTC CSVGGVAGGLYNEQFF
NA medium-sized TRBJ2-7 TRBV6-5 TGTGCCAGCCGCCCCGGGCGGGGTCTTACCTACTACGAGCAGTACTTC CASRPGRGLTYYEQYF
TRBD1 medium-sized TRBJ1-4 TRBV5-6 TGTGCCAGCAGCTTACGACAGGGCAGGTTTAATGAAAAACTGTTTTTT CASSLRQGRFNEKLFF
TRBD2 NA TRBJ2-5 TRBV5-5 TGTGCCAGCAGCTTGAATAGCGGGGGGGCGGAGACCCAGTACTTC CASSLNSGGAETQYF
TRBD1 few TRBJ2-1 TRBV20-1 TGCAGCGCGACAGGGGGCCTTCGTGATGAGCAGTTCTTC CSATGGLRDEQFF